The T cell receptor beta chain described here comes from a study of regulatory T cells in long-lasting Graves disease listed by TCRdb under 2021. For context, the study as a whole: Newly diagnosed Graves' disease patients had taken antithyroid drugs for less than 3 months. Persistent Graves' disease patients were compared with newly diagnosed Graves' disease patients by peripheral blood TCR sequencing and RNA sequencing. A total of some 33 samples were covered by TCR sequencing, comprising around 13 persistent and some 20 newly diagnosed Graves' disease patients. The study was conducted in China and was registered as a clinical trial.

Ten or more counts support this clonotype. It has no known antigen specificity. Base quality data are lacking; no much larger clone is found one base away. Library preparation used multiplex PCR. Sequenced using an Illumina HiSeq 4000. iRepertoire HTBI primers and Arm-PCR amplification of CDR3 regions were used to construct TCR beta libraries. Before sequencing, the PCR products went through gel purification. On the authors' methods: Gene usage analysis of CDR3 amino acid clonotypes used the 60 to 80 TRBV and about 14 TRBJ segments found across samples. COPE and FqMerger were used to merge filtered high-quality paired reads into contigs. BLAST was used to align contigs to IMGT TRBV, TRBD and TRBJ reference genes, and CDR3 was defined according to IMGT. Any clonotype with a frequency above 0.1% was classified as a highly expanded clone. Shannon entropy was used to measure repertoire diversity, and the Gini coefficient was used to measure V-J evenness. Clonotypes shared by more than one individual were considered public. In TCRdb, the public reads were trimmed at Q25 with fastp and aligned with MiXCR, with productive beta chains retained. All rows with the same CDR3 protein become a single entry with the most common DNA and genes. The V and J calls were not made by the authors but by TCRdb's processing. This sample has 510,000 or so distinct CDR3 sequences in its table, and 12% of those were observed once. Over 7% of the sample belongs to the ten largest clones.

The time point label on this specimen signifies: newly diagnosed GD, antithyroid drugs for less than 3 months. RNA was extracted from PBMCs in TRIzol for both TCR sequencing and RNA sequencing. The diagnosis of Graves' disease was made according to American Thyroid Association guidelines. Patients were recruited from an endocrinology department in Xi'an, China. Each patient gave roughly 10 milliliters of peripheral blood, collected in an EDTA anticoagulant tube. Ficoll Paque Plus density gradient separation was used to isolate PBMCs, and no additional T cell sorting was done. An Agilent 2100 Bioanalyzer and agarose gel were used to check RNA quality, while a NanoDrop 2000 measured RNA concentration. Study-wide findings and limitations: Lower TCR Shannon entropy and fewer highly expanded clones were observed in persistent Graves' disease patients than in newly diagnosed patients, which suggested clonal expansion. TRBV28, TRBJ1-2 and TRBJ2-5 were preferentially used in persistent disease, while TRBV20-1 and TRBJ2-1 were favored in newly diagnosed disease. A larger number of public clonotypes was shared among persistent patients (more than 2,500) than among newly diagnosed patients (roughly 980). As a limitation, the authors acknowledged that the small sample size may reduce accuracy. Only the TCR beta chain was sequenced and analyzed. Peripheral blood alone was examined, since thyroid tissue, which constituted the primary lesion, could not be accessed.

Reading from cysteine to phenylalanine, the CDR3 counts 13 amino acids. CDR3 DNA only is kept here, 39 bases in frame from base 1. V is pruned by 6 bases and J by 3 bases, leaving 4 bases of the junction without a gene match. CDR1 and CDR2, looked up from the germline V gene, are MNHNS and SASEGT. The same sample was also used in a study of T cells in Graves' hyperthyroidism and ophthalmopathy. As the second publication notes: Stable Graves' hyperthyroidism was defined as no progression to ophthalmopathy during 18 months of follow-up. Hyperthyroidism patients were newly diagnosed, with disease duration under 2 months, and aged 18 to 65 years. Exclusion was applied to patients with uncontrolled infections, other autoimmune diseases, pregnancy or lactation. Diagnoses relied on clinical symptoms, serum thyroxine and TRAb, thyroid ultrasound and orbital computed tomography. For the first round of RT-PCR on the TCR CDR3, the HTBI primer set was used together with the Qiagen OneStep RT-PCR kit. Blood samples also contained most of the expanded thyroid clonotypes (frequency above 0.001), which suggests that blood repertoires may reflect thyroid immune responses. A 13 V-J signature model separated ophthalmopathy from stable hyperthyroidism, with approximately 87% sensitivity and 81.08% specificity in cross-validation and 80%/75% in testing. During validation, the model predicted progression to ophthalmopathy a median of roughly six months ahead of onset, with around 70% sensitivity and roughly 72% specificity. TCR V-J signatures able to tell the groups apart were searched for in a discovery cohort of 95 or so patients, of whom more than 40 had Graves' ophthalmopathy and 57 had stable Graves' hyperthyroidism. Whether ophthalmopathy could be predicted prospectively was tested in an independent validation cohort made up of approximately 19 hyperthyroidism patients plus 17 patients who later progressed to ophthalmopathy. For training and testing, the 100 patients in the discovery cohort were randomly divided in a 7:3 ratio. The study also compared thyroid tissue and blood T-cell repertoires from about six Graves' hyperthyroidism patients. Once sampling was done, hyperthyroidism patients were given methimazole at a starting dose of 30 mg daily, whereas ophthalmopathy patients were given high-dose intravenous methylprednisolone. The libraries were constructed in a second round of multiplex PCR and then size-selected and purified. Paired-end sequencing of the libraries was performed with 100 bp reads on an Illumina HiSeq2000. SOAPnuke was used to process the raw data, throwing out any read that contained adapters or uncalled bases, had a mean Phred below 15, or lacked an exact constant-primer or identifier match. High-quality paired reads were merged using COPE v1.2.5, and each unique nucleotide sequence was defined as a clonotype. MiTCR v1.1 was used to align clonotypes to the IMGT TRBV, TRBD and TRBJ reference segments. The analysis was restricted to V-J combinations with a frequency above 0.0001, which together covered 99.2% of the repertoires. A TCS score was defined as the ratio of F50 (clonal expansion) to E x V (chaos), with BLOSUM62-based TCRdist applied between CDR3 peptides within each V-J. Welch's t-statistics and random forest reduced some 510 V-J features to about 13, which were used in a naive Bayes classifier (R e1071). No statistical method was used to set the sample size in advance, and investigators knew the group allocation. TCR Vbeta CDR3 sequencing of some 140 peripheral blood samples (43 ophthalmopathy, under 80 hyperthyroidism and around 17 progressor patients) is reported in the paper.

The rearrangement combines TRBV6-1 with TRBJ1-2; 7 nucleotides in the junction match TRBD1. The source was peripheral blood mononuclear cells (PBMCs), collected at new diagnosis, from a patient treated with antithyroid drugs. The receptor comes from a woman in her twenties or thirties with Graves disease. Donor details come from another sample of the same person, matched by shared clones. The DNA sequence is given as TGTGCCAGCAGCTTTACAGGGGACTATGGCTACACCTTC. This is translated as CASSFTGDYGYTF.